One and the same sample provided the 23 T cell receptor beta chains below, sequenced in a study of breast tumors, draining lymph nodes, adjacent tissues. TCRdb reanalysed the multiplex PCR reads using MiXCR and keeps one entry per CDR3 protein. The sample holds approximately 210,000 distinct CDR3 sequences, 34% seen once. The lymph nodes were axillary draining lymph nodes from breast cancer patients. Sequenced: axillary lymph node tissue. The receptors shown here come from a female donor with breast cancer. Some clones in this sample may be carry-over from other donors' samples.

This clonotype showed up just a few times. The gene calls are TRBV18 and TRBJ1-5; 8 bases are shared with TRBD1. Germline V gives CDR1 KGHSH, CDR2 LQKENI. With V trimmed by 3 bases and J by 6 bases, 7 bases remained unmatched. The length of the CDR3 is 15 residues. CDR3 region: CASSPGQVIRQPQHF. DNA of the CDR3: TGTGCCAGCTCACCGGGACAGGTAATCCGTCAGCCCCAGCATTTT.

This clonotype turned up a few times. The genes are TRBV6-5 and TRBJ1-5, with a weak D call TRBD1 (6 bases). Germline V gene data show CDR1 as MNHEY and CDR2 as SVGAGI. This CDR3 is 16 amino acids long. Deletions cut 6 bases from V and 0 bases from J, with 15 bases between. CDR3 amino acids: CASSPTGFYSNQPQHF. CDR3 nucleotides: TGTGCCAGCAGCCCTACAGGGTTCTATAGCAATCAGCCCCAGCATTTT.

The chain combines TRBV7-9 with TRBJ2-1; D gene uncertain. The CDR3 loop spans 15 amino acids. Trimming stripped 4 bases from V and 1 base from J, with 11 bases between. Germline V CDR1 and CDR2: SEHNR, FQNEAQ (reference sequence). CDR3 DNA sequence: TGTGCCAGCAGCTCAGAGCGACATTCCTACAATGAGCAGTTCTTC. As protein: CASSSERHSYNEQFF.

This clonotype was seen at least ten times. V is TRBV9 and J is TRBJ2-2; 8 positions match TRBD1. V lost 3 bases and J lost 7; bases outside the gene matches: 8. CDR3 length: 15 residues. CDR1 and CDR2 from the germline V gene are SGDLS and YYNGEE. The CDR3 sequence is CASSAGQGGSGELFF. The CDR3 DNA follows: TGTGCCAGCAGCGCCGGACAGGGCGGAAGCGGGGAGCTGTTTTTT.

This clonotype occurred a few times. A read error is possible here, since a much larger clone lies one base away. This rearrangement joins TRBV2 to TRBJ2-7, with D tentatively TRBD1 or TRBD2 (5 bases each). The germline V gene has CDR1 SNHLY and CDR2 FYNNEI. This CDR3 region has 12 residues. The CDR3 spells CAGRGDTYEQYF. The CDR3, as DNA: TGTGCCGGCAGAGGGGATACCTACGAGCAGTACTTC.

This clonotype was counted many times. This chain uses TRBV11-2 with TRBJ1-6; D gene ambiguous. V gave up 2 bases and J gave up 10 bases, with 6 bases separating them. CDR3 size: 12 residues. The V gene's germline CDR1 is SGHAT and CDR2 FQNNGV. The CDR3 DNA sequence: TGTGCCAGCAGCTTACAATACTCACCCCTCCACTTT. Its translation is CASSLQYSPLHF.

This clonotype was observed at least ten times. This clone may be a read error of a much larger clone one base away. This sequence joins TRBV12-3 or TRBV12-4 and TRBJ2-1; 9 nucleotides align to TRBD2. V was clipped by 4 bases and J by 10 bases; unmatched bases: 8. The CDR3 totals 14 residues. The CDR3 nucleotides read TGTGCCAGCAGTTGCACTAGCGGGCGCATCGAGCAGTTCTTC. Translation: CASSCTSGRIEQFF.

The rearrangement links TRBV24-1 to TRBJ2-5, with 11 bases matching TRBD2. Germline V gene lookup returns CDR1 KGHDR and CDR2 SFDVKD. V gave up 5 bases and J gave up 5 bases; unmatched junction bases: 3. The CDR3 is 14 amino acids. The CDR3 reads CATSGTSGRETQYF. CDR3 nucleotides: TGTGCCACCAGTGGGACTAGCGGGCGGGAGACCCAGTACTTC.

Regarding this clonotype: Since a much larger clone is just one base distant, this may be a read error. This chain uses TRBV13 with TRBJ1-3; D gene uncertain. This CDR3 is 16 amino acids long. Trimming cost V 5 bases and J 0 bases, with 14 bases left between them. The V gene's germline CDR1 is PRHDT and CDR2 FYEKMQ (reference sequence). CDR3 protein: CASSHGSQSSGNTIYF. CDR3 bases: TGTGCCAGCAGCCATGGAAGCCAGAGCTCTGGAAACACCATATATTTT.

Worth noting for this clonotype: The junction departs from germline at one end; a sequencing error may be responsible. The gene calls are TRBV11-2 and TRBJ2-5; D could derive from TRBD1 or TRBD2 (5 bases each). Germline lookup yields CDR1 SGHAT and CDR2 FQNNGV. CDR3 length: 11 residues. CDR3 residues: CASSLKGTPYF. CDR3 nucleotides: TGTGCCAGCAGCTTGAAGGGGACCCCGTACTTC.

With regard to this clonotype: A much larger clone lies one base from this, so it may be a read error. The chain joins TRBV12-3 or TRBV12-4 to TRBJ2-7, with a weak D call TRBD2 (5 bases). The CDR3 runs to 12 residues. Here the CDR3 reads CAGSSAGTVQYF. The CDR3 bases are TGTGCCGGCAGTAGCGCAGGAACGGTGCAGTACTTC.

This chain uses TRBV7-2 with TRBJ1-3; 7 positions match TRBD1. V gave up 4 bases and J gave up 0 bases; unmatched junction bases: 6. The CDR3 is 16 residues long. Germline CDR1 is SGHTA and CDR2 is FQGNSA. CDR3 sequence: CASSSRTGSSGNTIYF. The CDR3 bases are TGTGCCAGCAGCTCCAGGACAGGCAGCTCTGGAAACACCATATATTTT.

With respect to this clonotype: A single base separates this from a much larger clone, so it may be a read error. The V call is TRBV7-2, the J call TRBJ2-1; TRBD1 might be the D (6 bases). CDR1 is SGHTA, CDR2 FQGNSA, per germline. The CDR3 loop spans 15 amino acids. The CDR3, as DNA: TGTGCCAGCAGCCCCCCGAGGGGGTCCGTCAATGAGCAGCTCTTC. Its translation is CASSPPRGSVNEQLF.

This clonotype appeared many times. This chain joins TRBV7-2 and TRBJ1-3; TRBD1 matches at 7 bases. With V trimmed by 5 bases and J by 0 bases, 4 bases remained unmatched. This CDR3 region has 15 residues. From germline, CDR1 is SGHTA and CDR2 FQGNSA. The CDR3 coding sequence is TGTGCCAGCAGCCCCGGGACAGTCTCTGGAAACACCATATATTTT. Encoded protein: CASSPGTVSGNTIYF.

This clonotype was detected many times. V and J are TRBV5-1 and TRBJ2-1; 9 nucleotides match TRBD2. The CDR3 has 15 amino acids. J gave up 5 bases and V 7 bases, and 10 bases lay outside the gene matches. The germline CDR1 and CDR2 sequences are SGHRS and YFSETQ. This CDR3 is CASRPLAGNHNEQFF. CDR3 sequence (DNA): TGCGCCAGCCGGCCCCTAGCGGGGAACCACAATGAGCAGTTCTTC.

In this sample, this clonotype turned up many times. V usage is TRBV4-3 and J usage is TRBJ2-7; TRBD1 aligns across 7 bases. The V and J ends lost 3 bases and 3 bases, in that order; junction bases with no gene match: 8. CDR1 and CDR2 (germline): LGHNA, YSLEER. The CDR3 runs 15 residues. CDR3 amino acids: CASSQYRGRGYEQYF. CDR3 DNA: TGCGCCAGCAGCCAGTACAGGGGAAGGGGCTACGAGCAGTACTTC.

CDR3 protein: CASSPKRGPSNYGYTF. CDR3 sequence (DNA): TGTGCCAGCAGCCCCAAGAGAGGGCCGAGTAACTATGGCTACACCTTC. The chain has TRBV3-1 and TRBJ1-2; D is ambiguous. CDR3 size: 16 residues. Germline V CDR1 and CDR2: LGHDT, YNNKEL (reference sequence). V lost 4 bases to trimming and J lost 1 base, with 16 bases between them.

This clonotype was counted at least ten times. The chain carries TRBV7-9 and TRBJ2-7, with D unclear. The CDR3 runs to 15 residues. CDR1 and CDR2 (germline): SEHNR, FQNEAQ (reference sequence). V lost 5 bases and J lost 3, with 17 bases in between. This CDR3 is CASSRRGGYSYEQYF. CDR3 DNA: TGTGCCAGCAGCCGTAGAGGTGGTTACAGCTACGAGCAGTACTTC.

The chain uses TRBV10-3 and TRBJ1-3, with a tentative D call TRBD1 (5 bases). The CDR3 totals 13 residues. Between the trimmed V and J ends, which lost 3 bases and 4 bases, there was a span of 7 bases. CDR1 is ENHRY and CDR2 is SYGVKD in the germline V gene. CDR3: CAISEGAGNTIYF. In DNA form, the CDR3 reads TGTGCCATCAGTGAAGGGGCGGGAAACACCATATATTTT.

In this sample, this clonotype turned up a few times. The chain links TRBV10-3 to TRBJ1-1, with 8 bases identical to TRBD1. The germline V gene has CDR1 ENHRY and CDR2 SYGVKD. With 6 bases clipped from V and 5 bases from J, the junction kept 5 bases outside the gene matches. The CDR3 consists of 13 residues. The CDR3 nucleotides read TGTGCCATCAGGGAGACAGGGGTAACTGAAGCTTTCTTT. Residues: CAIRETGVTEAFF.

This clonotype appeared many times. The V gene is TRBV2, the J gene TRBJ1-6; 10 nucleotides agree with TRBD1. The length of the CDR3 is 13 residues. Germline V gene sequence: CDR1 SNHLY, CDR2 FYNNEI. J lost 9 bases, V lost 8 bases, and 4 bases had no gene match. DNA of the CDR3: TGTGCCAGCCTGGGGACAGGGGTTTCACCCCTCCACTTT. This gives the protein CASLGTGVSPLHF.

This chain links TRBV2 with TRBJ2-7, with TRBD1 matching over 7 bases. V was clipped by 5 bases and J by 8 bases; unmatched bases: 6. CDR1 and CDR2 from the germline V gene are SNHLY and FYNNEI. This CDR3 spans 12 amino acids. CDR3: CASSSGTAQQYF. CDR3 nucleotides: TGTGCCAGCAGTTCCGGGACAGCTCAGCAGTACTTC. The variable domain in full, completed from reference TRBV2 and TRBJ2-7, reads EPEVTQTPSHQVTQMGQEVILRCVPISNHLYFYWYRQILGQKVEFLVSFYNNEISEKSEIFDDQFSVERPDGSNFTLKIRSTKLEDSAMYFCASSSGTAQQYFGPGTRLTVT.

At least ten counts were recorded for this clonotype. The DNA for the CDR3 is TGTGCCAGCCAACCGGGACAGACAAACTATGGCTACACCTTC. Translated, it gives CASQPGQTNYGYTF. The chain joins TRBV19 to TRBJ1-2, with 7 nucleotides matching TRBD1. CDR3 length equals 14 residues. The junction had 9 bases not matched to a gene; V was cut back by 9 bases and J by 2 bases. The germline V gene has CDR1 LNHDA and CDR2 SQIVND (reference sequence).